By proportion, the clone carrying this T cell receptor beta chain is medium-sized. What it recognizes is unknown. The sorted Tregs were CD4+CD25+CD127-/low cells. The CDR3 spans 18 residues. V lost 6 bases and J lost 0; bases outside the gene matches: 8. Germline lookup yields CDR1 MNHEY and CDR2 SVGAGI. Study-wide points: In terms of TCR gene usage, tumor memory CD4+ T cells clustered together with blood and lymph node memory CD4+ cells, as well as with lymph node naive CD4+ cells. Larger-cohort validation covered only one TCR beta V-J rearrangement. Greatest tumor Treg TCR overlap was with tumor naive CD4+ cells.

TCRdb fed the 5' RACE reads into MiXCR, producing one record per CDR3 protein. The sample lists about 9,800 distinct CDR3 sequences; just over 25% were seen once. The sequenced sample consisted of Tregs sorted from blood. The chain combines TRBV6-5 with TRBJ2-1; 13 nucleotides align to TRBD2. This TCR derives from a female donor with breast cancer. CDR3 region: CASSPGLAGLVSYNEQFF. CDR3 nucleotide sequence: TGTGCCAGCAGCCCGGGACTAGCGGGACTTGTCTCCTACAATGAGCAGTTCTTC.